This TCR beta chain emerged from a study of T cells in women clearing cervical HPV infection. General observations from the study: Cases and controls were distinguished at AUC over 0.75 by richness and V genes.

This clone counts as medium-sized (0.01 to 0.1%) by frequency. Its antigen is still unknown. Data came from immunoSEQ multiplex PCR; TCRdb stores just in-frame clones and leaves some out. Recorded for this sample: tens of thousands of clones. Sequencing used blood buffy coat. The source is a woman between 18 and 75 years old with a cervical HPV16 infection that either progressed to CIN3+ or cleared (not recorded which).

CDR3 bases read: TGCGCCAGCAGTGGGGGCCCAACAGGGGCCTACGAG. Amino acids: CASSGGPTGAYE. The complete CDR3 sequence is CASSGGPTGAYEQYF. This chain joins TRBV10-1 and TRBJ2-7, with 7 bases that match TRBD1. The read ends 3 residues shy of where the CDR3 ends; the end is completed using the germline J gene. CDR1 WNHNN and CDR2 SYGVQD come from the germline V gene (reference sequence). Trimming took 4 bases from V and 2 from J; bases not matched to a gene: 8. CDR3 length: 15 residues.